This T cell receptor (beta chain) was retrieved from a study of human T cells and chemical hapten exposure. In regard to this clonotype: The antigen is undetermined.

TCRdb called the RACE reads again in MiXCR, with one record for every CDR3 protein. This table holds approximately 350,000 distinct CDR3 sequences, under 8% found once. Time point specified: patch test 1, 2 weeks after DPC sensitization. The treatment here: therapeutic diphenylcyclopropenone sensitization with weekly scalp DPC. Study observations and caveats: No alteration of TCRs above 1 in 1000 frequency was seen with DPC sensitization.

After removal of 0 bases from V and 6 bases from J, the junction contained 7 bases not matched to a gene. CDR1 is LGHNA, CDR2 YNFKEQ, per germline. The CDR3 has 16 residues. The chain has TRBV4-2 and TRBJ2-3; 9 bases line up with TRBD2. The clonotype comes from a woman younger than 35 with alopecia areata. Some clones in this sample may be carry-over from other donors' samples. The sequencing here drew on whole blood, taken in connection with sensitization to the hapten diphenylcyclopropenone (DPC). CDR3 sequence reads: CASSQDVSGGPDTQYF. The CDR3 nucleotides read TGTGCCAGCAGCCAAGATGTGAGCGGGGGGCCCGATACGCAGTATTTT.